This T cell receptor beta chain is drawn from a study of response to subunit inactivated influenza vaccine (dated by TCRdb to 2016 to 2019). In terms of the full investigation: To follow how T cells responded to a trivalent subunit inactivated influenza vaccine, the researchers relied on deep quantitative profiling of the T cell receptor repertoire.

About this clonotype itself: Its antigen is still unknown. Base qualities are not at hand, and no much larger clone is one base apart.

The research as a whole found: According to the authors, only a limited number of new T cells may be recruited by each seasonal influenza vaccination.

Reading the label with the study, this specimen's time point is: approximately 40 days after influenza vaccine administration. Inclusive of the bounding cysteine and phenylalanine, the CDR3 is 15 residues long. The sequence is cut down to CDR3 DNA, 45 bases in frame from base 1. Germline trimming: 3 bases from V, 6 bases from J; junction bases outside gene matches: 7. The germline V gene provides CDR1 SGHRS and CDR2 YFSETQ. The library was produced with RT-PCR. The instrument was an Illumina HiSeq 2500. Starting from the raw public reads, TCRdb applied fastp trimming at Q25, assembled clones with MiXCR and retained in-frame beta chains. Records with the same CDR3 protein are collapsed into one entry carrying the most frequent genes and DNA. This sample lists roughly 160,000 distinct CDR3 sequences; roughly 10% were detected once. In total, the top ten clones hold approximately 13% of the sample.

The TCR originated in a man aged 45-65 years who received an inactivated influenza vaccine. Donor details come from another sample of the same person, matched by shared clones. Sequences were derived from non-naive T cells sorted from PBMCs, sampled roughly 47 days after vaccination. The sample's cell subset or site label, in plain terms: memory T cell fraction. This receptor chain uses TRBV5-1 and TRBJ2-7, with TRBD1 identical over 12 junction bases. DNA sequence: TGCGCCAGCAGCTCGTCCGGGACAGGGGGCTCCGAGCAGTACTTC. This codes for CASSSSGTGGSEQYF.